This TCR beta chain emerged from a study of OX40 agonist ivuxolimab in advanced cancers. Regarding the complete study: Ivuxolimab was a fully human IgG2 agonistic monoclonal antibody targeting the costimulatory receptor OX40 (CD134). Intravenous ivuxolimab was administered to patients every 2 weeks at six dose levels: 0.01, 0.1, 0.3, 1.5, 3 and 10 mg/kg. Among the approximately 54 dose-escalation patients, around 20 had hepatocellular carcinoma, about 15 melanoma, 9 renal cell carcinoma and 9 head and neck cancer. A male proportion of roughly 80% and a mean age of approximately 61 years, ranging from about 23 to 90, were recorded for the dose-escalation cohort. Prior anti-PD-1, anti-PD-L1 or anti-CTLA-4 therapy was permitted, and checkpoint inhibitors had been received by roughly 40% of dose-escalation patients. Three dose-escalation patients achieved partial responses, one with hepatocellular carcinoma and two with cutaneous melanoma. The purpose of peripheral TCRbeta sequencing was to test whether ivuxolimab changed TCR sequence diversity and led to clonal T-cell expansion. The monotherapy dose-escalation portion (N of about 49 patients) of the phase I ivuxolimab trial is reported in the paper. Beyond this particular receptor, the publication reports: The antigen specificity of the clonally expanded peripheral T cells was not determined. Low levels of normalized T-cell clonal expansion were also seen in some nonresponding patients. At doses of 0.1 to 3.0 mg/kg, clonal expansion of both CD4+ and CD8+ blood T cells was observed from baseline to week 6. Partial responders in the 0.1-3.0 mg/kg groups had among the lowest normalized peripheral clonal expansion, especially among CD8+ T cells. After ivuxolimab, CD8+ T cells had more expanded clones than CD4+ T cells on average.

V gives up 2 bases and J gives up 8 bases, and the segment between their germline ends measures 13 bases. Sequences MNHNS (CDR1) and SASEGT (CDR2) are obtained from the germline V gene. Inclusive of the bounding cysteine and phenylalanine, the CDR3 is 14 residues long. Only the CDR3 region is kept as DNA, spanning 42 bases read in frame from base 1. Patients with a history of autoimmune disease or receiving systemic immunosuppression were excluded from the trial. In every dose cohort, peripheral blood was drawn for TCR sequencing at baseline, cycle 4 day 1, and cycle 7 day 1. Samples came from an open-label, multicenter, first-in-human phase I dose-escalation trial of ivuxolimab. Adults with locally advanced or metastatic head and neck squamous cell, hepatocellular, melanoma or renal cell carcinoma were enrolled in the trial. Before TCR sequencing, CD4+ and CD8+ T cells were separately sorted from peripheral blood.

For sequencing of the TCRbeta CDR3 region, genomic DNA was extracted from the sorted cells. The immunoSEQ Assay was used for sequencing of TCRbeta CDR3 regions. TCRdb provides this immuneACCESS table in a form limited to in-frame rearrangements. Some clones are lacking; in checked studies, under half of them reflect an unresolved V gene, and why the rest are absent is not known. For this sample there are tens of thousands of clones; about 80% appear just once. The ten biggest clones cover under 3.5% of the sample. Concerning this clone: The antigen it recognizes is unknown. No per-base quality is available; no much larger clone lies one base away.

This sample comprised CD4+ or CD8+ T cells sorted from blood, obtained in a trial of the OX40 agonist ivuxolimab. The sequence derives from an adult with an advanced solid tumor such as melanoma, head and neck, liver or kidney cancer. The chain employs TRBV6-1 and TRBJ2-4; the D gene is perhaps TRBD1, from 6 matching bases. The CDR3 corresponds to CASSEQGGWDIQYF. Read as DNA, the sequence is TGTGCCAGCAGTGAACAAGGGGGATGGGACATTCAGTACTTC.